The present T cell receptor (beta chain) was sequenced within a study of T cell repertoires in cytomegalovirus infection. General study points: CMV-specific TCR beta clonotypes restricted by HLA-C were the ones dominating the ex vivo response. Public TCR beta family frequency separated CMV-and-HLA carriers, including in an independent cohort.

Notes on this clonotype: Antigen unknown.

One entry per CDR3 protein, called by TCRdb with MiXCR from the reads. The repertoire holds around 130,000 distinct CDR3 sequences, with around 25% as singletons. The CDR3 consists of 21 residues. In germline, CDR1 is LNHDA, CDR2 SQIVND (reference sequence). Trimming removed 3 bases from V and 5 bases from J; junction bases left unmatched: 24. The sequenced sample was PBMCs, sequenced either directly or after in vitro stimulation (not recorded which). V and J are TRBV19 and TRBJ2-5; 10 positions match TRBD2. The TCR was taken from a human donor in good health (CMV status not recorded). Some clones in this sample may be carry-over from other donors' samples. CDR3: CASSIITTPALAGERSETQYF. The DNA for the CDR3 is TGTGCCAGTAGTATCATTACAACCCCGGCTCTAGCGGGAGAGAGGAGCGAGACCCAGTACTTC.